Each of the 23 T cell receptor beta chains below was sequenced from the same sample in a study of T-cell memory formation after mild COVID-19. From the 5' RACE reads, TCRdb called clonotypes with MiXCR, one entry per CDR3 protein. The profile shows under 450,000 distinct CDR3 sequences, around 20% of them singletons. The specimen sequenced was PBMCs or a T cell subset sorted from them (not recorded which). The receptors originated from a man aged 18 to 29 who had mild COVID-19 (a few samples of this study predate the infection). Cell type and time point are not known.

V and J are TRBV5-4 and TRBJ1-2; the D is unclear. V was trimmed by 3 bases and J by 2 bases, leaving 11 bases between them. From germline, CDR1 is SGHNT and CDR2 YYREEE (reference sequence). This CDR3 region has 14 residues. This CDR3 is CASSSEFGNYGYTF. The CDR3 DNA reads TGTGCCAGCAGCTCAGAGTTCGGGAACTATGGCTACACCTTC.

Remarks on this clonotype: A much bigger clone sits one base away, suggesting this may be a read error. The chain is built from TRBV29-1 and TRBJ2-3, with D possibly being TRBD2 (5 bases). This CDR3 contains 13 residues. Germline CDR1 SQVTM, CDR2 ANQGSEA. The CDR3 is CSVNVGSTDTKYF. The CDR3 DNA reads as TGCAGCGTTAACGTGGGGAGCACAGATACGAAGTATTTT.

This clonotype was counted at least ten times. This sequence joins TRBV2 and TRBJ1-1; D possibly corresponds to TRBD1 (5 bases). Germline CDR1 is SNHLY and CDR2 is FYNNEI. V was pared by 3 bases and J by 4 bases, with 12 bases between. The CDR3 runs 14 residues. The CDR3 region has the DNA TGTGCCAGCAGTGACAGAGGGGTGGGCACTGAAGCTTTCTTT. It yields the protein CASSDRGVGTEAFF.

This clonotype occurred a few times. The J gene is TRBJ1-2, the V gene TRBV7-2, with D unclear. The V end lost 6 bases, the J end lost 7 bases, and 21 bases lay between the germline ends. CDR3 length: 15 amino acids. Germline loops: CDR1 SGHTA, CDR2 FQGNSA. The CDR3 loop is CASRFPGNLVTGYTF. In nucleotides, the CDR3 is TGTGCCAGCAGGTTCCCGGGCAATCTTGTTACTGGCTACACCTTC.

This clonotype has just a few counts. The chain combines TRBV6-6 with TRBJ2-5, with 7 nucleotides matching TRBD2. Trimming at V came to 2 bases and at J to 4 bases, leaving 4 bases not matched to a gene. Germline lookup yields CDR1 MNHNY and CDR2 SVGAGI (reference sequence). CDR3 length: 14 amino acids. CDR3 DNA sequence: TGTGCCAGCAGTTACGAGGGCGGGGGAGAGACCCAGTACTTC. This codes for CASSYEGGGETQYF.

This clonotype was picked up many times. V is TRBV7-9 and J is TRBJ2-5; TRBD2 aligns across 8 bases. The CDR3 spans 13 residues. The J segment lost 2 bases and the V segment lost 4 bases, leaving 0 bases of the junction unmatched. Germline CDR1 reads SEHNR; CDR2 reads FQNEAQ (reference sequence). The CDR3 nucleotides read TGTGCCAGCAGCTCTAGCGGGCAAGAGACCCAGTACTTC. It translates to CASSSSGQETQYF.

This clonotype has a handful of counts. The chain links TRBV29-1 to TRBJ2-3, with D unclear. V lost 6 bases and J 11 bases, leaving 21 bases between the germline ends. Germline CDR1 is SQVTM and CDR2 is ANQGSEA. This CDR3 comprises 13 residues. CDR3 residues: CSVVPLDESWQYF. In nucleotides, the CDR3 is TGCAGCGTCGTACCACTGGACGAGTCTTGGCAGTATTTT.

This chain links TRBV7-9 with TRBJ1-1; 9 nucleotides align to TRBD1. Trimming at V came to 4 bases and at J to 1 base, leaving 4 bases not matched to a gene. The CDR3 sequence is 15 residues long. CDR1 is SEHNR and CDR2 is FQNEAQ in the germline V gene (reference sequence). The CDR3 reads CASSSPDRGNTEAFF. The DNA of the CDR3 is TGTGCCAGCAGCTCACCGGACAGGGGGAACACTGAAGCTTTCTTT. The variable domain in full, with the rest retrieved from reference TRBV7-9 and TRBJ1-1, is DTGVSQNPRHKITKRGQNVTFRCDPISEHNRLYWYRQTLGQGPEFLTYFQNEAQLEKSRLLSDRFSAERPKGSFSTLEIQRTEQGDSAMYLCASSSPDRGNTEAFFGQGTRLTVV.

This rearrangement joins TRBV12-3 or TRBV12-4 to TRBJ1-2; no reliable D call. The V and J ends lost 2 bases and 7 bases respectively, with 14 bases between them. The length of the CDR3 is 14 residues. This CDR3 is CASSLFSGGSGYTF. CDR3 DNA: TGTGCCAGCAGTTTATTCAGTGGAGGGTCTGGCTACACCTTC.

There are many counts of this clonotype. The chain links TRBV2 to TRBJ2-1, with D possibly matching TRBD1 (6 bases). V dropped 6 bases and J dropped 10 bases, with 13 bases sitting between them. CDR1 and CDR2 from the germline V gene are SNHLY and FYNNEI. CDR3 size: 12 residues. CDR3 protein: CASSLRGGEQFF. DNA of the CDR3: TGTGCCAGCAGCCTCAGGGGCGGGGAGCAGTTCTTC.

This clonotype was observed a handful of times. This could be a read error, since a much larger clone is one nucleotide away. The chain has TRBV12-3 or TRBV12-4 and TRBJ2-7; either TRBD1 or TRBD2 may fit D (5 bases each). V lost 6 bases and J 3 bases, leaving 9 bases between the germline ends. CDR3 length equals 12 residues. CDR3 in amino acids: CASSHGGYEQYF. CDR3 coding DNA: TGTGCCAGCAGCCATGGGGGCTACGAGCAGTACTTC.

This clonotype occurred many times. The V call is TRBV4-3, the J call TRBJ1-4, with D tentatively TRBD1 (5 bases). The germline V gene encodes CDR1 LGHNA and CDR2 YSLEER. The CDR3 totals 15 residues. The V and J ends lost 0 bases and 15 bases respectively, with 20 bases between them. The CDR3 here is CASSQDLGQGLVLFF. The CDR3 DNA sequence: TGCGCCAGCAGCCAAGATCTCGGTCAGGGACTGGTGTTGTTTTTT.

This clonotype was seen only a few times. The genes are TRBV20-1 and TRBJ2-7; D might be TRBD2 (6 bases). CDR3 size: 15 residues. Germline V gene data show CDR1 as DFQATT and CDR2 as SNEGSKA (reference sequence). Deletions cut 0 bases from V and 1 base from J, with 13 bases between. CDR3 DNA sequence: TGCAGTGCTAGAGATCCGGGAGAGGGTTCCTACGAGCAGTACTTC. Its translation: CSARDPGEGSYEQYF.

V usage is TRBV12-3 or TRBV12-4 and J usage is TRBJ2-5; D gene ambiguous. The CDR3 runs to 14 residues. Trimming left V 7 bases short and J 7 bases short, with 19 bases between. CDR3 region: CASTPTGLSGTQYF. CDR3 in DNA: TGTGCCAGCACTCCCACGGGCCTATCTGGGACCCAGTACTTC.

This clonotype was found a few times. The chain has TRBV2 and TRBJ1-4; maybe TRBD1 (5 bases). Trimming stripped 3 bases from V and 10 bases from J, with 9 bases between. The CDR3 is made up of 12 amino acids. The germline V gene encodes CDR1 SNHLY and CDR2 FYNNEI. CDR3 coding DNA: TGTGCCAGCAGTGAGGGACCGGGAAAACTGTTTTTT. It codes for CASSEGPGKLFF.

V is TRBV7-6 and J is TRBJ2-3, with 8 positions matching TRBD2. In germline, CDR1 is SGHVS, CDR2 FNYEAQ. J was trimmed by 11 bases and V by 5 bases; bases with no gene match: 12. The CDR3 extends over 14 amino acids. CDR3 sequence reads: CASSPLGSGVGQYF. The CDR3 bases are TGTGCCAGCAGCCCCTTGGGTAGCGGGGTTGGGCAGTATTTT. Full variable domain (outside the CDR3, taken from reference TRBV7-6 and TRBJ2-3): GAGVSQSPRYKVTKRGQDVALRCDPISGHVSLYWYRQALGQGPEFLTYFNYEAQQDKSGLPNDRFSAERPEGSISTLTIQRTEQRDSAMYRCASSPLGSGVGQYFGPGTRLTVL.

This clonotype has only a few counts. At one end, the junction sequence differs from germline, possibly due to a read error. This sequence joins TRBV7-2 and TRBJ1-2; D is unresolved. Looked up from germline, CDR1 is SGHTA and CDR2 is FQGNSA. CDR3 length: 12 residues. The DNA of the CDR3 is TGTGCCAGCAGCCTAGCTACCTATGGCTACACCTTC. Amino acids: CASSLATYGYTF. Supplemented by reference TRBV7-2 and TRBJ1-2, the full variable domain reads GAGVSQSPSNKVTEKGKDVELRCDPISGHTALYWYRQSLGQGLEFLIYFQGNSAPDKSGLPSDRFSAERTGGSVSTLTIQRTQQEDSAVYLCASSLATYGYTFGSGTRLTVV.

V and J are TRBV9 and TRBJ2-1; D may be TRBD1 (6 bases). CDR3 length: 13 residues. V gave up 0 bases and J gave up 10 bases, with 11 bases separating them. The germline gives CDR1 SGDLS, CDR2 YYNGEE. CDR3 loop: CASSVEGGVEQFF. CDR3 nucleotides: TGTGCCAGCAGCGTAGAAGGGGGAGTAGAGCAGTTCTTC. The full variable domain, rest sourced from reference TRBV9 and TRBJ2-1, is DSGVTQTPKHLITATGQRVTLRCSPRSGDLSVYWYQQSLDQGLQFLIQYYNGEERAKGNILERFSAQQFPDLHSELNLSSLELGDSALYFCASSVEGGVEQFFGPGTRLTVL.

This chain links TRBV6-5 with TRBJ2-2; D remains unclear. Germline V gene sequence: CDR1 MNHEY, CDR2 SVGAGI. The CDR3 has 13 residues. Trimming left V 7 bases short and J 7 bases short, with 13 bases between. CDR3 in DNA: TGTGCCAGCATCTTAGAGAGTAACGGGGAGCTGTTTTTT. It codes for CASILESNGELFF.

Many counts were recorded for this clonotype. The CDR3 nucleotides are TGTGCCAGCAGCCGGGACAGTAGCAGTTACAATGAGCAGTTCTTC. Its translation: CASSRDSSSYNEQFF. J is TRBJ2-1 and V is TRBV7-3; 7 nucleotides agree with TRBD1. The junction had 8 bases not matched to a gene; V was cut back by 5 bases and J by 4 bases. Germline CDR1 reads SGHTA; CDR2 reads FQGTGA. This CDR3 has 15 residues.

The chain links TRBV5-1 to TRBJ2-3, with no clear D. Between the trimmed V and J ends, which lost 4 bases and 2 bases, there was a span of 11 bases. Germline V CDR1 and CDR2: SGHRS, YFSETQ. This CDR3 spans 14 amino acids. The CDR3 sequence is CASSPQDPTDTQYF. The CDR3 region has the DNA TGCGCCAGCAGCCCTCAGGACCCCACAGATACGCAGTATTTT.

The V gene is TRBV3-1, the J gene TRBJ2-5, with unresolved D. This CDR3 contains 14 residues. Germline lookup yields CDR1 LGHDT and CDR2 YNNKEL (reference sequence). The V end lost 4 bases, the J end lost 2 bases, and 11 bases lay between the germline ends. The CDR3 protein is CASSRRLGQETQYF. In nucleotides, the CDR3 is TGTGCCAGCAGCCGACGACTCGGACAAGAGACCCAGTACTTC.

The V call is TRBV9, the J call TRBJ2-3, with D possibly TRBD2 on 5 matching bases. Germline assignment: CDR1 SGDLS and CDR2 YYNGEE. The CDR3 has 14 amino acids. Trimming took 2 bases from V and 2 from J, leaving 9 bases between them. The CDR3 bases are TGTGCCAGCAGCGTCACGGGATTCACAGATACGCAGTATTTT. Its protein is CASSVTGFTDTQYF. Supplemented by reference TRBV9 and TRBJ2-3, the full variable domain reads DSGVTQTPKHLITATGQRVTLRCSPRSGDLSVYWYQQSLDQGLQFLIQYYNGEERAKGNILERFSAQQFPDLHSELNLSSLELGDSALYFCASSVTGFTDTQYFGPGTRLTVL.